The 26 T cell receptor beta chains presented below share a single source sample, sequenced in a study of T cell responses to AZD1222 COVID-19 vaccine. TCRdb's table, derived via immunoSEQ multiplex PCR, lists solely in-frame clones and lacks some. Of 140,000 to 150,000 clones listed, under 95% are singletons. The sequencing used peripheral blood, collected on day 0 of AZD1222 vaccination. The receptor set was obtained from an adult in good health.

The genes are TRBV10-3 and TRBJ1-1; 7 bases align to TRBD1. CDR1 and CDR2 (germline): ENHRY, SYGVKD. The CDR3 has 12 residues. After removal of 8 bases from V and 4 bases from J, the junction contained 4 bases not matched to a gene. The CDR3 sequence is CAIRQGGTEAFF. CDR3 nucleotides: TGTGCCATCCGACAGGGAGGCACTGAAGCTTTCTTT.

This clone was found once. CDR3 DNA: TGTGCCAGCAGCTTAGTCGGGGCAGGGAGTTCACCCCTCCACTTT. This translates into CASSLVGAGSSPLHF. The chain uses TRBV7-2 and TRBJ1-6, with D possibly matching TRBD1 (5 bases). V lost 1 base and J lost 9, with 13 bases in between. CDR3 length equals 15 residues. Germline V gives CDR1 SGHTA, CDR2 FQGNSA.

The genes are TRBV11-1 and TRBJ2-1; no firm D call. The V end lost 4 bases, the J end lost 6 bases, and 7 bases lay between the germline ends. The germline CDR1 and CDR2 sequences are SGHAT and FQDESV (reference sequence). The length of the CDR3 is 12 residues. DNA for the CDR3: TGTGCCAGCAGCTCAACAGCCAATGAGCAGTTCTTC. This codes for CASSSTANEQFF.

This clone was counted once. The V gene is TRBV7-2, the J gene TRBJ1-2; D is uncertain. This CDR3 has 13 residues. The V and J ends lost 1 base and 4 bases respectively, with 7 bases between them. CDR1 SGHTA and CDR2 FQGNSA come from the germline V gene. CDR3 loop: CASSLGRLYGYTF. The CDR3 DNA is TGTGCCAGCAGCTTAGGAAGACTCTATGGCTACACCTTC.

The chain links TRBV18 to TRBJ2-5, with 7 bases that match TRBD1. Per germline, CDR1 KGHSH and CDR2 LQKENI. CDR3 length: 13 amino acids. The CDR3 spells CAAQGQQQETQYF. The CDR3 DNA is TGTGCGGCACAGGGACAGCAACAAGAGACCCAGTACTTC. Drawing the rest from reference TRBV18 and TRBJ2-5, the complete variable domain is NAGVMQNPRHLVRRRGQEARLRCSPMKGHSHVYWYRQLPEEGLKFMVYLQKENIIDESGMPKERFSAEFPKEGPSILRIQQVVRGDSAAYFCAAQGQQQETQYFGPGTRLLVL.

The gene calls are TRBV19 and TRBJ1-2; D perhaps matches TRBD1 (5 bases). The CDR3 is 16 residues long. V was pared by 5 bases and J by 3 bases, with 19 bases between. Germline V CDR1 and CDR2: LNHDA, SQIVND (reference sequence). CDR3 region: CASSGGGVQFYYGYTF. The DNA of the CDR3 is TGTGCCAGTAGTGGTGGGGGGGTACAGTTTTACTATGGCTACACCTTC. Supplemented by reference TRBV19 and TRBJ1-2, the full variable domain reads DGGITQSPKYLFRKEGQNVTLSCEQNLNHDAMYWYRQDPGQGLRLIYYSQIVNDFQKGDIAEGYSVSREKKESFPLTVTSAQKNPTAFYLCASSGGGVQFYYGYTFGSGTRLTVV.

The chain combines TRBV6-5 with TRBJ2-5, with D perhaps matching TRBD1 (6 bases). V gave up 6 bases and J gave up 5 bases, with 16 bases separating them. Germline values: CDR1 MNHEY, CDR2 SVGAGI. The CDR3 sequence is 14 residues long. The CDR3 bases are TGTGCCAGCAGCCGCGGACAGTTCGTTGAGACCCAGTACTTC. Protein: CASSRGQFVETQYF.

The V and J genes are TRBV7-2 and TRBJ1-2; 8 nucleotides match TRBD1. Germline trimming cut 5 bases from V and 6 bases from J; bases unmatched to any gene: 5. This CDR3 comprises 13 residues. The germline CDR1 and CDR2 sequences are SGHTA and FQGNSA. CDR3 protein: CASSPDRENGYTF. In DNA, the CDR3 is TGTGCCAGCAGCCCGGACAGGGAAAATGGCTACACCTTC.

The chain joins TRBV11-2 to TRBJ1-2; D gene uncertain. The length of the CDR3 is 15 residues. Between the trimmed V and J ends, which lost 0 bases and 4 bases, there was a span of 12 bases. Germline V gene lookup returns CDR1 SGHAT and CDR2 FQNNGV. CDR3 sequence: CASSLDGGVGYGYTF. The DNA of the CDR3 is TGTGCCAGCAGCTTAGATGGCGGGGTGGGCTATGGCTACACCTTC. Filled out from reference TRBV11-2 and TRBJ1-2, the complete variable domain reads EAGVAQSPRYKIIEKRQSVAFWCNPISGHATLYWYQQILGQGPKLLIQFQNNGVVDDSQLPKDRFSAERLKGVDSTLKIQPAKLEDSAVYLCASSLDGGVGYGYTFGSGTRLTVV.

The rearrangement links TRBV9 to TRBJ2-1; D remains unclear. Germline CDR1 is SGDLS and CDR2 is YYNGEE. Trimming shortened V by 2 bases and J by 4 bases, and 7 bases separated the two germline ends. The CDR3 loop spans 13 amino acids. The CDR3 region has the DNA TGTGCCAGCAGCGTGCTAGGGTACAATGAGCAGTTCTTC. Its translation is CASSVLGYNEQFF.

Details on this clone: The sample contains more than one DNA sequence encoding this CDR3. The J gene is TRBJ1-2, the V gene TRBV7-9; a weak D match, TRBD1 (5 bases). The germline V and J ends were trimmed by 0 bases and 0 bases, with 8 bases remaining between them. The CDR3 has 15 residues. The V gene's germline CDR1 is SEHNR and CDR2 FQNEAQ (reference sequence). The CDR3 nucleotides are TGTGCCAGCAGCTTAGCGCCGACAGCTAACTATGGCTACACCTTC. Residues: CASSLAPTANYGYTF.

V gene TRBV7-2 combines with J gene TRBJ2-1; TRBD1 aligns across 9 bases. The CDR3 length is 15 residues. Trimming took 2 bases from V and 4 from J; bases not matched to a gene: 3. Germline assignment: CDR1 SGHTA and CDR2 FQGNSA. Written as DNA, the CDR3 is TGTGCCAGCAGCTTACAGGACAGGGGTTACAATGAGCAGTTCTTC. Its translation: CASSLQDRGYNEQFF.

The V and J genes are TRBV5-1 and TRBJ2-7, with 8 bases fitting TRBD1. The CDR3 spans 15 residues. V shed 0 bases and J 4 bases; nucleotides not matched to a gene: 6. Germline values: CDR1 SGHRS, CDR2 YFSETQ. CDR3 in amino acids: CASSLDGQGSYEQYF. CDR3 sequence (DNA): TGCGCCAGCAGCTTGGACGGACAGGGAAGTTACGAGCAGTACTTC.

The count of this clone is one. CDR3 protein: CASSQAESGGGETQYF. In DNA, the CDR3 is TGTGCCAGCAGCCAAGCTGAGAGCGGGGGAGGGGAGACCCAGTACTTC. The chain has TRBV4-2 and TRBJ2-5, with 8 bases matching TRBD2. V was clipped by 1 base and J by 5 bases; unmatched bases: 9. The CDR3 is made up of 16 amino acids. Germline CDR1 reads LGHNA; CDR2 reads YNFKEQ.

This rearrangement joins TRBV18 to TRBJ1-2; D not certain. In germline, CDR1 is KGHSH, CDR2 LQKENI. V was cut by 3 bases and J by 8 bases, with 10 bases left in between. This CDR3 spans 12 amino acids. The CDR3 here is CASSPLQAGYTF. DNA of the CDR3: TGTGCCAGCTCACCTCTTCAGGCCGGCTACACCTTC.

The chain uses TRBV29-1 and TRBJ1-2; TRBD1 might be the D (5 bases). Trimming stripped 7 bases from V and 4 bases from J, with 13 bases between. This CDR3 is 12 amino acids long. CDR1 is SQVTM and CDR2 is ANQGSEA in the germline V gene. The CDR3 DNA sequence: TGCAGCGCGAAGGACACCGTCTATGGCTACACCTTC. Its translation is CSAKDTVYGYTF.

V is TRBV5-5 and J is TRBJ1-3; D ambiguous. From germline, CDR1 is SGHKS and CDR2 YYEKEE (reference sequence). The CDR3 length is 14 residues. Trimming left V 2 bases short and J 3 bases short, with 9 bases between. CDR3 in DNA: TGTGCCAGCAGCTTCGGACGGAATGGAAACACCATATATTTT. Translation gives CASSFGRNGNTIYF.

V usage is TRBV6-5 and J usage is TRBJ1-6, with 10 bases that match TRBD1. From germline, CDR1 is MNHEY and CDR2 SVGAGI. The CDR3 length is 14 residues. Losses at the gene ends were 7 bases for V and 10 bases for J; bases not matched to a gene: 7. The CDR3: CASTLGQGLSPLHF. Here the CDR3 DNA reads TGTGCCAGCACCCTGGGACAGGGGTTGTCACCCCTCCACTTT.

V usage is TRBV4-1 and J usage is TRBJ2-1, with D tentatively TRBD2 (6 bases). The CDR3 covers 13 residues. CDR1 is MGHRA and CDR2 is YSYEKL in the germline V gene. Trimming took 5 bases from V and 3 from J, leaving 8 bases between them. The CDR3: CASSVGGYNEQFF. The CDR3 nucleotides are TGCGCCAGCAGCGTCGGGGGCTACAATGAGCAGTTCTTC.

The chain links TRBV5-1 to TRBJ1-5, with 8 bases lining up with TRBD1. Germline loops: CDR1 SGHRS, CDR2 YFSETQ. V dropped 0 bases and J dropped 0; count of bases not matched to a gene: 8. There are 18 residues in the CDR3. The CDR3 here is CASSLAKGTGDSNQPQHF. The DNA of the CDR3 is TGCGCCAGCAGCTTGGCCAAGGGGACAGGCGATAGCAATCAGCCCCAGCATTTT.

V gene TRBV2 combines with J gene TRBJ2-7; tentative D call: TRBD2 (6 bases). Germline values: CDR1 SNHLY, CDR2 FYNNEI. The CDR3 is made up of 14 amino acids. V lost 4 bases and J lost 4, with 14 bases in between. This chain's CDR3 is CASSGDTGEYEQYF. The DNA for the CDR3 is TGTGCCAGCAGTGGAGACACGGGAGAATACGAGCAGTACTTC.

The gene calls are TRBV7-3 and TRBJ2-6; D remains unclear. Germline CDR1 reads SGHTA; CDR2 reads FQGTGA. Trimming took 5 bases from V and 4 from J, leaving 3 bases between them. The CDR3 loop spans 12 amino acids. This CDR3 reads CASSPGANVLTF. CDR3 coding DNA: TGTGCCAGCAGCCCCGGGGCCAACGTCCTGACTTTC.

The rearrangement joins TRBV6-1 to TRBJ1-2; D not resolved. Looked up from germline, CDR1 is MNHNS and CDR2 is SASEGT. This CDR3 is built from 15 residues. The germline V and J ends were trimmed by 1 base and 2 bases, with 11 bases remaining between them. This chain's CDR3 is CASSEGRNVNYGYTF. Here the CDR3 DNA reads TGTGCCAGCAGTGAAGGCCGGAATGTCAACTATGGCTACACCTTC.

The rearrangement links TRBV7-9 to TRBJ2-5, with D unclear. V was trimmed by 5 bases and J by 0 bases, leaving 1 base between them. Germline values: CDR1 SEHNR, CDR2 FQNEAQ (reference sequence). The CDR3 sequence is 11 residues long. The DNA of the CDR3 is TGTGCCAGCAGCCACCAAGAGACCCAGTACTTC. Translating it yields CASSHQETQYF.

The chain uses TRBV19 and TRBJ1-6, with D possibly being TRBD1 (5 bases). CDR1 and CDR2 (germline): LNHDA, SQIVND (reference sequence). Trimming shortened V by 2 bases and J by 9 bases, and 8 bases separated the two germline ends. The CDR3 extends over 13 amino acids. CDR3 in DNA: TGTGCCAGTAGTATACAGGGAACTTCACCCCTCCACTTT. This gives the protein CASSIQGTSPLHF.

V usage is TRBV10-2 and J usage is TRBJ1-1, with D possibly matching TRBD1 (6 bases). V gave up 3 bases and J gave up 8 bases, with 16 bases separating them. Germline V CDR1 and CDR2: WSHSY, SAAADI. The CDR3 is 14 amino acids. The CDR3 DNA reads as TGCGCCAGCAGTGAACCAGGGGAATTAATGGAAGCTTTCTTT. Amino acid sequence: CASSEPGELMEAFF.